Below, one T cell receptor (beta chain) is given with its context. Its antigen remains unidentified. Sequencing was performed with immunoSEQ multiplex PCR; in TCRdb, only in-frame clones are kept and a portion is missing. This table has about 680,000 clones, around 92% appearing once. The treatment was: some 20 received Ad26.COV2.S at low or high dose, single or two shots; roughly 5 received placebo; per-sample allocation not given. All samples were drawn on day 63, counting from the first vaccine or placebo injection. The data stem from a study of Ad26.COV2.S vaccination and SARS-CoV-2 variants. Broader study findings: It was reported that spike-specific CD8+ and CD4+ T cell responses were substantially broad after vaccination.

V was shortened by 10 bases and J by 0 bases, with 32 bases between the two germline ends. The germline V gene encodes CDR1 SGHRS and CDR2 YFSETQ. This CDR3 is built from 20 residues. This TCR came from a person between 18 and 60 years old who received the Ad26.COV2.S COVID-19 vaccine or a placebo. The genes are TRBV5-1 and TRBJ1-3, with no clear D. This sample comprised peripheral blood, obtained in a trial of Ad26.COV2.S vaccine versus placebo. CDR3 sequence: CASSRSEAGTPIASGNTIYF. The CDR3 coding sequence is TGCGCCTCCAGCAGGAGTGAGGCAGGCACTCCGATAGCCTCTGGAAACACCATATATTTT.